This T cell receptor (beta chain) was documented in a study of cytomegalovirus exposure and HLA in healthy donors. Study-level points and caveats: In a later analysis, V- and J-gene trimming of beta chains associated with a DCLRE1C missense variant, replicated independently.

As for this clone: Its specificity is unknown.

The PCR ran on 60 Vbeta and 13 Jbeta primers. TCRdb's copy holds only in-frame clones and misses some; the assay was immunoSEQ multiplex PCR. The listing contains under 150,000 clones. Trimming left V 4 bases short and J 1 base short, with 11 bases between. The germline V gene has CDR1 SGDLS and CDR2 YYNGEE. The CDR3 is made up of 14 amino acids. This clonotype was obtained from a woman aged 40 to 49 in good health and CMV-seronegative. The chain is built from TRBV9 and TRBJ1-1; D might be TRBD1 (6 bases). Sequenced sample: PBMCs. The CDR3 is CASSPTGQNTEAFF. CDR3 nucleotide sequence: TGTGCCAGCAGCCCTACGGGACAGAACACTGAAGCTTTCTTT. The variable domain in full, with the rest retrieved from reference TRBV9 and TRBJ1-1, is DSGVTQTPKHLITATGQRVTLRCSPRSGDLSVYWYQQSLDQGLQFLIQYYNGEERAKGNILERFSAQQFPDLHSELNLSSLELGDSALYFCASSPTGQNTEAFFGQGTRLTVV.